A single sample is the source of the 10 T cell receptor beta chains below, sequenced in a study of T cell clones after liver transplantation. Assay: immunoSEQ multiplex PCR; the TCRdb copy retains only in-frame clones and omits some. The data contain 99,000 or so clones, 82% of them seen just once; the ten biggest clones take up approximately 0.99%. Sequences were derived from CD4+ T cells from blood, sampled before liver transplant. The receptors stem from a human donor who received a liver transplant.

This clone appeared a single time. The chain is built from TRBV5-4 and TRBJ2-7, with D perhaps matching TRBD1 (6 bases). The germline V and J ends were trimmed by 5 bases and 6 bases, with 15 bases remaining between them. The length of the CDR3 is 13 residues. CDR1 and CDR2 from the germline V gene are SGHNT and YYREEE (reference sequence). CDR3 coding DNA: TGTGCCAGCAGAAGGGACACCCGGGGCGAGCAGTACTTC. Its protein is CASRRDTRGEQYF.

CDR3 amino acids: CASSERVGREKLFF. CDR3 DNA: TGTGCCAGCAGTGAACGGGTGGGGCGTGAAAAACTGTTTTTT. The chain uses TRBV6-1 and TRBJ1-4, with D maybe TRBD1 (5 bases). The CDR3 totals 14 residues. Germline V gives CDR1 MNHNS, CDR2 SASEGT. V was cut by 2 bases and J by 7 bases, with 11 bases left in between.

The chain links TRBV7-2 to TRBJ1-1, with a weak D call TRBD1 (6 bases). The V gene's germline CDR1 is SGHTA and CDR2 FQGNSA. Between the trimmed V and J ends, which lost 1 base and 5 bases, there was a span of 14 bases. The CDR3 has 15 amino acids. The CDR3 coding sequence is TGTGCCAGCAGCTTAGAAGGGGGAATTACGACTGAAGCTTTCTTT. This translates into CASSLEGGITTEAFF.

This chain joins TRBV15 and TRBJ2-6, with D possibly TRBD1 on 5 matching bases. Germline CDR1 LNHNV, CDR2 YYDKDF (reference sequence). This CDR3 contains 15 residues. Trimming stripped 3 bases from V and 0 bases from J, with 6 bases between. Here the CDR3 reads CATSSRVSGANVLTF. CDR3 nucleotides: TGTGCCACCAGCAGCAGGGTCTCTGGGGCCAACGTCCTGACTTTC.

CDR3 protein: CATSPGTDNQPQHF. The CDR3 DNA is TGTGCCACCAGCCCCGGGACAGACAATCAGCCCCAGCATTTT. V is TRBV15 and J is TRBJ1-5; 7 nucleotides align to TRBD1. Germline V gene lookup returns CDR1 LNHNV and CDR2 YYDKDF (reference sequence). CDR3 length: 14 amino acids. Trimming took 5 bases from V and 3 from J; bases not matched to a gene: 4. Combining the CDR3 with reference TRBV15 and TRBJ1-5 gives the whole variable domain DAMVIQNPRYQVTQFGKPVTLSCSQTLNHNVMYWYQQKSSQAPKLLFHYYDKDFNNEADTPDNFQSRRPNTSFCFLDIRSPGLGDTAMYLCATSPGTDNQPQHFGDGTRLSIL.

This sequence joins TRBV5-1 and TRBJ2-5; D not resolved. Germline V CDR1 and CDR2: SGHRS, YFSETQ. Trimming left V 0 bases short and J 4 bases short, with 10 bases between. CDR3 length: 14 amino acids. CDR3 sequence reads: CASSLDRNIETQYF. DNA for the CDR3: TGCGCCAGCAGCTTGGACAGAAACATAGAGACCCAGTACTTC.

V usage is TRBV9 and J usage is TRBJ2-3, with unresolved D. Trimming shortened V by 0 bases and J by 5 bases, and 10 bases separated the two germline ends. Germline CDR1 and CDR2: SGDLS and YYNGEE. This CDR3 is 14 amino acids long. This CDR3 is CASSVAGWEDTQYF. The CDR3 DNA follows: TGTGCCAGCAGCGTAGCCGGGTGGGAAGATACGCAGTATTTT.

The sample holds a few counts of this clone. DNA for the CDR3: TGTGCCAGCAGCCTCCGACGGCTCGGCTACACCTTC. It encodes CASSLRRLGYTF. This chain joins TRBV6-6 and TRBJ1-2; D uncertain. The germline V and J ends were trimmed by 6 bases and 8 bases, with 13 bases remaining between them. The CDR3 runs 12 residues. In germline, CDR1 is MNHNY, CDR2 SVGAGI (reference sequence).

The table lists this clone with many counts. V and J are TRBV19 and TRBJ2-7; 9 bases are shared with TRBD1. The germline V gene encodes CDR1 LNHDA and CDR2 SQIVND (reference sequence). There are 18 residues in the CDR3. Trimming removed 5 bases from V and 2 bases from J; junction bases left unmatched: 16. Here the CDR3 DNA reads TGTGCCAGTAGTCCCCAACGGAGGTGGGACAGGGACACCTACGAGCAGTACTTC. It specifies CASSPQRRWDRDTYEQYF.

The chain joins TRBV5-1 to TRBJ1-1, with D tentatively TRBD1 (6 bases). Trimming stripped 4 bases from V and 1 base from J, with 14 bases between. CDR3 length: 15 residues. Germline values: CDR1 SGHRS, CDR2 YFSETQ. This CDR3 reads CASSPVRGWNTEAFF. The DNA of the CDR3 is TGCGCCAGCAGCCCGGTCAGGGGATGGAACACTGAAGCTTTCTTT. The full variable domain, with the rest looked up from reference TRBV5-1 and TRBJ1-1, is KAGVTQTPRYLIKTRGQQVTLSCSPISGHRSVSWYQQTPGQGLQFLFEYFSETQRNKGNFPGRFSGRQFSNSRSEMNVSTLELGDSALYLCASSPVRGWNTEAFFGQGTRLTVV.